A selection of T cell receptor beta chains follows, all from one sample in a study of early T cells in non-severe SARS-CoV-2 infection. Using its own MiXCR run on the 5' RACE reads, TCRdb lists one record per CDR3 protein. The table includes some 9,500 distinct CDR3 sequences, more than 4.5% detected once. The sequencing sample was made of whole blood. The source is an adult who was a healthcare worker with PCR-confirmed SARS-CoV-2 infection or an uninfected control (not recorded which). Both conserved end residues are part of each CDR3. The D gene is left open where the match is weak. Clone sizes are given selectively: once, few, many, or a class where the clone is expanded.

D gene	V gene	clone size	J gene	CDR3 protein	CDR3 DNA
TRBD1	TRBV12-5	medium-sized	TRBJ1-5	CASARAGGGNQPQHF	TGTGCTAGTGCTCGCGCAGGGGGCGGCAATCAGCCCCAGCATTTT
NA	TRBV28	medium-sized	TRBJ1-5	CASSIEQGALSQPQHF	TGTGCCAGCAGTATCGAGCAGGGAGCGCTTAGTCAGCCCCAGCATTTT
TRBD2	TRBV10-2	medium-sized	TRBJ2-7	CASSGTGTSGTSYEQYF	TGCGCCAGCAGTGGGACCGGGACTAGCGGGACGTCCTACGAGCAGTACTTC
NA	TRBV7-2	few	TRBJ2-3	CATGRGGGGPSTQYF	TGTGCCACCGGAAGAGGAGGGGGAGGACCGAGTACGCAGTATTTT
NA	TRBV9	many	TRBJ1-6	CASNEGSYNSPLHF	TGTGCCAGCAACGAGGGCTCCTATAATTCACCCCTCCACTTT
NA	TRBV19	medium-sized	TRBJ1-5	CASSIKRNQPQHF	TGTGCCAGTAGTATAAAGAGGAATCAGCCCCAGCATTTT
TRBD1	TRBV20-1	NA	TRBJ2-3	CSAKTGGTAQYF	TGCAGTGCAAAGACAGGGGGCACAGCGCAGTATTTT
NA	TRBV3-1	NA	TRBJ2-3	CASSPLLGGRTDTQYF	TGTGCCAGCAGCCCCTTATTGGGGGGAAGAACAGATACGCAGTATTTT
TRBD2	TRBV12-3/TRBV12-4	many	TRBJ2-3	CASSFGVAGGDTQYF	TGTGCCAGCAGTTTCGGGGTAGCGGGAGGAGATACGCAGTATTTT
NA	TRBV18	many	TRBJ2-2	CASSPPGHSNTGELFF	TGTGCCAGCTCACCCCCGGGACATTCGAACACCGGGGAGCTGTTTTTT
NA	TRBV29-1	few	TRBJ1-2	CSVGTTGVGYTF	TGCAGCGTTGGGACAACTGGGGTTGGCTACACCTTC
TRBD1	TRBV7-8	many	TRBJ2-1	CASSPGGHNEQFF	TGTGCCAGCAGCCCAGGGGGCCACAATGAGCAGTTCTTC
NA	TRBV6-5	many	TRBJ1-3	CASSPRVGRIGNTIYF	TGTGCCAGCAGTCCCCGAGTTGGCCGAATTGGAAACACCATATATTTT
TRBD1	TRBV20-1	NA	TRBJ2-7	CSALGTGGSFSYEQYF	TGCAGTGCACTGGGGACAGGGGGCTCCTTCTCCTACGAGCAGTACTTC
TRBD2	TRBV6-6	many	TRBJ2-6	CASKGAGFSSGANVLTF	TGTGCCAGCAAGGGAGCGGGATTTAGCTCTGGGGCCAACGTCCTGACTTTC
TRBD2	TRBV7-3	many	TRBJ2-7	CASSLIGLAGDEQYF	TGTGCCAGCAGCTTAATTGGGCTAGCGGGAGACGAGCAGTACTTC
NA	TRBV29-1	NA	TRBJ2-1	CSVERRSSYNEQFF	TGCAGCGTTGAAAGGCGGAGCTCCTACAATGAGCAGTTCTTC
NA	TRBV28	NA	TRBJ1-6	CASWRELKGSPLHF	TGTGCCAGCTGGCGGGAATTAAAGGGTTCACCCCTCCACTTT
NA	TRBV4-1	few	TRBJ2-1	CASSQAFSGGGSYNEQFF	TGCGCCAGCAGCCAAGCCTTCTCCGGCGGAGGCTCCTACAATGAGCAGTTCTTC
TRBD1	TRBV5-4	medium-sized	TRBJ1-1	CASSLGQLAFF	TGTGCCAGCAGCCTGGGACAGCTGGCTTTCTTT
TRBD1	TRBV12-3/TRBV12-4	many	TRBJ1-2	CASSPLGQGDNYGYTF	TGTGCCAGCAGTCCACTCGGACAGGGAGATAACTATGGCTACACCTTC
NA	TRBV5-1	medium-sized	TRBJ1-2	CASRTGNWNDGYTF	TGCGCCAGCCGCACAGGGAACTGGAACGATGGCTACACCTTC
NA	TRBV29-1	many	TRBJ1-2	CSVEEANYGYTF	TGCAGCGTTGAGGAGGCTAACTATGGCTACACCTTC
TRBD1	TRBV18	many	TRBJ1-6	CASSPGTGDNSPLHF	TGTGCCAGCTCGCCCGGGACAGGCGATAATTCACCCCTCCACTTT
TRBD2	TRBV19	medium-sized	TRBJ2-1	CASSIMAGGAYNEQFF	TGTGCCAGTAGTATAATGGCGGGAGGCGCCTACAATGAGCAGTTCTTC
TRBD1	TRBV11-3	medium-sized	TRBJ2-1	CASSLDGNRGLYNEQFF	TGTGCCAGCAGCTTAGATGGGAACAGGGGGCTCTACAATGAGCAGTTCTTC
NA	TRBV5-8	medium-sized	TRBJ1-2	CASSLGWANYGYTF	TGTGCCAGCAGCCTAGGTTGGGCTAACTATGGCTACACCTTC
NA	TRBV30	many	TRBJ1-5	CAWGQNNQPQHF	TGTGCCTGGGGCCAGAACAATCAGCCCCAGCATTTT
NA	TRBV5-1	NA	TRBJ1-2	CASSFGRGGYGYTF	TGCGCCAGCAGCTTTGGCAGGGGCGGATATGGCTACACCTTC
NA	TRBV19	medium-sized	TRBJ2-3	CASKWDPTDTQYF	TGTGCCAGTAAATGGGACCCCACAGATACGCAGTATTTT
TRBD2	TRBV4-1	NA	TRBJ2-2	CASSQGGLAGAGTGELFF	TGCGCCAGCAGCCAGGGTGGGCTAGCGGGAGCCGGCACCGGGGAGCTGTTTTTT
NA	TRBV5-1	many	TRBJ2-1	CASSLVGQGIHEQFF	TGCGCCAGCAGCTTGGTGGGCCAAGGGATCCATGAGCAGTTCTTC
TRBD2	TRBV20-1	many	TRBJ2-3	CSATSGSVDTQYF	TGCAGTGCAACTAGCGGGAGCGTAGATACGCAGTATTTT
NA	TRBV19	many	TRBJ2-1	CASSIGTVRSYNEQFF	TGTGCCAGTAGTATAGGCACCGTAAGGTCTTACAATGAGCAGTTCTTC
NA	TRBV30	medium-sized	TRBJ1-1	CAWSLFINPDTEAFF	TGTGCCTGGAGTCTTTTTATTAACCCGGACACTGAAGCTTTCTTT
TRBD1	TRBV13	medium-sized	TRBJ1-1	CASSTRQGRTEAFF	TGTGCCAGCAGCACCCGACAGGGGCGGACTGAAGCTTTCTTT
NA	TRBV4-2	many	TRBJ2-2	CASSPSAGANTGELFF	TGTGCCAGCAGCCCATCGGCCGGCGCGAACACCGGGGAGCTGTTTTTT
NA	TRBV24-1	few	TRBJ1-5	CATSDLTGTGNQPQHF	TGTGCCACCAGTGATTTAACCGGGACGGGCAATCAGCCCCAGCATTTT
NA	TRBV27	medium-sized	TRBJ1-4	CASSSRGANEKLFF	TGTGCCAGCAGTTCCCGGGGTGCTAATGAAAAACTGTTTTTT
NA	TRBV7-8	medium-sized	TRBJ1-5	CASSPSSYSNQPQHF	TGTGCCAGCAGCCCCTCCTCGTATAGCAATCAGCCCCAGCATTTT
TRBD1	TRBV6-4	medium-sized	TRBJ2-1	CASSAQGQAFDEQFF	TGTGCCAGCAGTGCCCAAGGACAGGCCTTCGATGAGCAGTTCTTC
TRBD1	TRBV12-3/TRBV12-4	many	TRBJ2-2	CASSAGTGVAGELFF	TGTGCCAGCAGCGCCGGGACAGGGGTCGCCGGGGAGCTGTTTTTT
NA	TRBV29-1	NA	TRBJ2-7	CSVAKGSHEQYF	TGCAGCGTTGCGAAAGGTTCTCACGAGCAGTACTTC
TRBD1	TRBV12-3/TRBV12-4	medium-sized	TRBJ1-2	CASSLTGVNYGYTF	TGTGCCAGCAGCCTGACAGGGGTTAACTATGGCTACACCTTC
TRBD2	TRBV6-5	few	TRBJ2-7	CASSYWSSGRTTYEQYF	TGTGCCAGCAGTTACTGGTCCAGCGGGAGGACAACCTACGAGCAGTACTTC
TRBD2	TRBV2	few	TRBJ2-7	CASSERGRALAGAEQYF	TGTGCCAGCAGTGAAAGGGGACGGGCACTAGCGGGAGCCGAGCAGTACTTC
NA	TRBV6-5	medium-sized	TRBJ1-3	CASSTPVGNTIYF	TGTGCCAGCAGTACCCCGGTTGGAAACACCATATATTTT
NA	TRBV7-6	many	TRBJ2-6	CASSLAGMSEANVLTF	TGTGCCAGCAGCTTAGCGGGAATGTCTGAGGCCAACGTCCTGACTTTC
TRBD1	TRBV7-3	many	TRBJ2-5	CASSTGDRVAGETQYF	TGTGCCAGCAGCACTGGGGACAGGGTAGCCGGAGAGACCCAGTACTTC
NA	TRBV5-1	many	TRBJ2-2	CASSLTGYGELFF	TGCGCCAGCAGCTTAACAGGGTACGGGGAGCTGTTTTTT
NA	TRBV13	many	TRBJ1-1	CASSFSADSNTEAFF	TGTGCCAGCAGCTTTAGTGCTGACTCGAATACTGAAGCTTTCTTT
NA	TRBV3-1	medium-sized	TRBJ2-3	CASSRDLGGTDTQYF	TGTGCCAGCAGCCGGGACTTGGGAGGCACAGATACGCAGTATTTT
TRBD2	TRBV27	medium-sized	TRBJ2-2	CASSFAGRGYTGELFF	TGTGCCAGCAGTTTTGCCGGGAGGGGATACACCGGGGAGCTGTTTTTT
TRBD2	TRBV5-1	NA	TRBJ2-3	CASSPGTSGPDTQYF	TGCGCCAGCAGTCCCGGGACTAGCGGGCCAGATACGCAGTATTTT
NA	TRBV10-3	medium-sized	TRBJ1-3	CAATGQPSGNTIYF	TGTGCCGCCACGGGGCAGCCTTCTGGAAACACCATATATTTT